This passage covers 3 T cell receptor beta chains from one sample sequenced in a study of early T cells in non-severe SARS-CoV-2 infection. One entry per CDR3 protein, called by TCRdb with MiXCR from the 5' RACE reads. The table lists tens of thousands of distinct CDR3 sequences, 10% to 15% of them singletons. Material for sequencing was whole blood. These receptors were collected from an adult who was a healthcare worker with PCR-confirmed SARS-CoV-2 infection or an uninfected control (not recorded which).

In this sample, this clonotype turned up many times. The genes are TRBV6-2 or TRBV6-3 and TRBJ2-7; 7 bases are shared with TRBD1. This CDR3 is 15 amino acids long. V lost 6 bases to trimming and J lost 0 bases; unmatched junction nucleotides: 8. Germline loops: CDR1 MNHEY, CDR2 SVGEGT. This CDR3 reads CASSHDRENSYEQYF. CDR3 nucleotide sequence: TGTGCCAGCAGCCACGACAGGGAGAACTCCTACGAGCAGTACTTC.

This clonotype was picked up many times. The V and J genes are TRBV19 and TRBJ1-5; 9 bases agree with TRBD1. CDR1 LNHDA and CDR2 SQIVND come from the germline V gene (reference sequence). The CDR3 totals 14 residues. Trimming at V came to 6 bases and at J to 6 bases, leaving 6 bases not matched to a gene. CDR3 region: CASSPQGAGQPQHF. The CDR3, as DNA: TGTGCCAGTAGCCCACAGGGGGCGGGTCAGCCCCAGCATTTT.

This clonotype was recorded many times. This CDR3 is CASSLARSRFQETQYF. The CDR3 DNA sequence: TGTGCCAGCAGCTTAGCGAGGTCCAGGTTCCAGGAGACCCAGTACTTC. The V call is TRBV7-8, the J call TRBJ2-5; D gene ambiguous. Germline-derived CDR1 and CDR2 are SGHVS and FQNEAQ. This CDR3 is built from 16 residues. Deletions cut 0 bases from V and 5 bases from J, with 16 bases between.